This T cell receptor (beta chain) came from a study of T cells in Graves' hyperthyroidism and ophthalmopathy. Researchers amplified the TCR beta CDR3 regions from RNA transcripts. Carried out on the TCR CDR3, a first-round RT-PCR used the HTBI primer set. A single record per CDR3 protein comes from TCRdb applying MiXCR to the multiplex PCR reads. This sample carries fewer than 650,000 distinct CDR3 sequences, around 15% of them seen once, and the ten largest clones take 11% to 15%. The length of the CDR3 is 13 residues. Trimming stripped 1 base from V and 3 bases from J, with 4 bases between. CDR1 and CDR2 from the germline V gene are LNHDA and SQIVND (reference sequence).

The TCR originated in a woman between 40 and 55 years old with Graves' hyperthyroidism. The sequenced sample consisted of blood. This chain uses TRBV19 with TRBJ2-1, with no clear D. CDR3 DNA: TGTGCCAGTAGTATAGGCAACTACAATGAGCAGTTCTTC. Its protein product is CASSIGNYNEQFF.